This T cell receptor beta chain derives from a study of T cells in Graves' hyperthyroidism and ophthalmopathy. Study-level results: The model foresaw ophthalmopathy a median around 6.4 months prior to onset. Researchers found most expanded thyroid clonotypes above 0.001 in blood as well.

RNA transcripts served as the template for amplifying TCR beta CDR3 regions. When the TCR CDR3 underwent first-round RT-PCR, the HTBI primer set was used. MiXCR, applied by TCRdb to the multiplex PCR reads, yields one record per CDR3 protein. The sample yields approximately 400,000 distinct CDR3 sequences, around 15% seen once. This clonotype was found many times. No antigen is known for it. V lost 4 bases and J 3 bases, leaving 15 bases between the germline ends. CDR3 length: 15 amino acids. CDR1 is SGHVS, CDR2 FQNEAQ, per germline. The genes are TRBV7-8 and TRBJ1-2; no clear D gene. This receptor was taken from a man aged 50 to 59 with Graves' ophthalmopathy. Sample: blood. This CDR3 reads CASSSGQISDYGYTF. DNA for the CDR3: TGTGCCAGCAGCTCAGGCCAGATCTCAGACTATGGCTACACCTTC.